Sequencing of this T cell receptor (beta chain) was carried out in a study of T cells and Merkel cell carcinoma outcomes. General study results and limits: Merkel cell carcinoma outcomes were reportedly predicted by repertoire and T-cell density.

Clones were read by immunoSEQ multiplex PCR, and TCRdb kept only the in-frame ones, dropping some. There are around 4,200 clones in the sample; about 91% occur only once, and 1.5% to 2% lies in the top ten. In regard to this clone: The antigen is unknown.

CDR3 length equals 14 residues. V lost 3 bases to trimming and J lost 2 bases, with 9 bases between them. CDR1 and CDR2 (germline): SNHLY, FYNNEI. The sample consisted of tumor tissue from Merkel cell carcinoma. The origin of this receptor is a human donor with Merkel cell carcinoma. This chain uses TRBV2 with TRBJ2-3; the D gene is possibly TRBD2 (5 bases). The CDR3 protein is CASSDISDTDTQYF. The CDR3 DNA is TGTGCCAGCAGTGATATTAGCGACACAGATACGCAGTATTTT.